The text below deals with one TCR beta chain. Germline and junction disagree at one end, which may indicate a read error. The V gene's germline CDR1 is SEHNR and CDR2 FQNEAQ (reference sequence). The CDR3 sequence is 13 residues long. Original processing methods: Nucleated cell counts were estimated from reference gene primer amplification. Measured with immunoSEQ multiplex PCR; TCRdb has only the in-frame clones, and not every one. V and J calls plus clone size are reproduced from that table; the DNA served to infer D and trimming. The repertoire holds some 22,000 clones, about 84% seen once, with around 28% in the top ten. The source of the sample is a study of blood T cell repertoires in COVID-19. Overall study: Collection of acute and convalescent COVID-19 samples took place in the United States, Italy and Spain. The analysed material was cDNA or gDNA that came from T cells, B-cell-depleted T cells, or PBMCs.

Sequenced material: peripheral blood. The origin of this receptor is a human donor with active COVID-19. The donor label of this sample is uncertain. The chain recombines TRBV7-9 with TRBJ2-3; 12 bases line up with TRBD2. The CDR3 reads CASSLAGGDTQYF. The DNA for the CDR3 is TGTGCCAGCAGCCTAGCGGGAGGGGATACGCAGTATTTT.